This TCR beta chain was sequenced for a study of OX40 agonist ivuxolimab in advanced cancers. Study details: The eligibility criteria allowed prior anti-PD-1, anti-PD-L1 or anti-CTLA-4 therapy, and approximately 42% had some. General observations from the study: The study observed clonal expansion of CD4+ and CD8+ blood T cells by week 6 at 0.1 to 3.0 mg/kg.

TCRdb's table, derived via immunoSEQ multiplex PCR, lists solely in-frame clones and lacks some. The data show around 16,000 clones, around nine tenths seen once. In the case of this clone: The antigen is not known. An end of the junction does not agree with germline; a read error may underlie this.

The CDR3 is 15 residues long. Germline CDR1 MDHEN, CDR2 SYDVKM. Sample: CD4+ or CD8+ T cells sorted from blood, taken in a trial of the OX40 agonist ivuxolimab. The chain uses TRBV28 and TRBJ2-2; 11 bases match TRBD2. The origin of this receptor is an adult with an advanced solid tumor such as melanoma, head and neck, liver or kidney cancer. CDR3 sequence reads: CASSRGLAEHRGAVF. CDR3 in DNA: TGTGCCAGCAGCCGGGGACTAGCGGAGCACCGGGGAGCTGTTTTT.